A selection of T cell receptor beta chains follows, all from one sample in a study of blood T cell repertoires in COVID-19. The protocol was immunoSEQ multiplex PCR, while the TCRdb copy is restricted to in-frame clones and leaves out a portion. The sample has over 65,000 clones, 86% seen once. The sequenced material came from peripheral blood. Receptors were obtained from a man aged 45-60 years with active or convalescent COVID-19. Each CDR3 is given with its conserved first and last residue. Clone size is stated in some rows and not others, as once, few, many or a class when expanded.

cdr3_aa: CASSLRGSGANVLTF; clone_size: NA; v_call: TRBV28
cdr3_aa: CAWSVVGGETEAFF; clone_size: few; v_call: TRBV30
cdr3_aa: CASSLNRDRAYNEKLFF; clone_size: NA; v_call: TRBV7-8
cdr3_aa: CASSGVAGARETQYF; clone_size: NA; v_call: TRBV10-2
cdr3_aa: CASQQGASHTDTQYF; clone_size: few; v_call: TRBV9
cdr3_aa: CASSSTGTGGYGYTF; clone_size: few; v_call: TRBV7-8
cdr3_aa: CSVASGQGLGYTF; clone_size: NA; v_call: TRBV29-1
cdr3_aa: CASSPAGATYEQYF; clone_size: NA; v_call: TRBV27
cdr3_aa: CSATTGAGYTF; clone_size: once; v_call: TRBV20-1
cdr3_aa: CASSEAGGGHEQFF; clone_size: NA; v_call: TRBV6-1
cdr3_aa: CASSPQGAGANVLTF; clone_size: NA; v_call: TRBV7-2
cdr3_aa: CASSPGQSDNEQFF; clone_size: NA; v_call: TRBV18
cdr3_aa: CASSPTSGRDTQYF; clone_size: NA; v_call: TRBV7-2
cdr3_aa: CASRYGGTGGDGYTF; clone_size: NA; v_call: TRBV28
cdr3_aa: CASSANRVGNTIYF; clone_size: NA; v_call: TRBV11-2
cdr3_aa: CASSLWQTGGFVVHGYTF; clone_size: NA; v_call: TRBV28
cdr3_aa: CASSLASTDTQYF; clone_size: NA; v_call: TRBV5-1
cdr3_aa: CASSRGTGGFNSPLHF; clone_size: NA; v_call: TRBV18
cdr3_aa: CASSSQTGTYNSPLHF; clone_size: NA; v_call: TRBV27
cdr3_aa: CASSSGIERETQYF; clone_size: NA; v_call: TRBV19